The entry that follows covers one T cell receptor (beta chain) sequence. CDR1 and CDR2 (germline): SEHNR, FQNEAQ (reference sequence). This CDR3 comprises 13 residues. The V end lost 3 bases, the J end lost 3 bases, and 9 bases lay between the germline ends. The sample belongs to a study of blood T cell repertoires in COVID-19. Measured with immunoSEQ multiplex PCR; TCRdb has only the in-frame clones, and not every one. The sample lists 65,000 to 100,000 clones, roughly nine tenths occurring once. V is TRBV7-9 and J is TRBJ2-7; D unclear. The TCR originated in a man aged 45-65 years with acute or convalescent COVID-19. Sample: peripheral blood. The CDR3 sequence is CASSFRQNYEQYV. DNA of the CDR3: TGTGCCAGCAGCTTCAGGCAGAACTACGAGCAGTACGTC.